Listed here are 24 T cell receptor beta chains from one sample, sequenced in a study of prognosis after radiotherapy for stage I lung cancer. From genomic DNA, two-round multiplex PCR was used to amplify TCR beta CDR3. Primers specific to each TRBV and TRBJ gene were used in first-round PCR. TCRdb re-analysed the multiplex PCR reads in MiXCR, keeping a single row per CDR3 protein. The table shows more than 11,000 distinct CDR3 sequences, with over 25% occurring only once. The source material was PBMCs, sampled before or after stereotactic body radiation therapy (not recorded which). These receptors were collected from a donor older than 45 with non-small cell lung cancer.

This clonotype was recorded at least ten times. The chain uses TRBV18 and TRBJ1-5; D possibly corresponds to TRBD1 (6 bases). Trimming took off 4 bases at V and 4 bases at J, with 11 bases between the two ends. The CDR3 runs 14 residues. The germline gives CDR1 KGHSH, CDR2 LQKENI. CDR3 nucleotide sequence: TGTGCCAGCTCACAGGACAGAAAAAATCAGCCCCAGCATTTT. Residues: CASSQDRKNQPQHF.

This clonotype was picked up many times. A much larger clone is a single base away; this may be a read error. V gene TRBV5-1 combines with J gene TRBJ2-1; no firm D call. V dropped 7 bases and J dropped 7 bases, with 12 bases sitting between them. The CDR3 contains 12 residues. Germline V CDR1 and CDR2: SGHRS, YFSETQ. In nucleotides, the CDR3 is TGCGCCAGCGGGATCCCTGGGAATGAGCAGTTCTTC. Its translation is CASGIPGNEQFF.

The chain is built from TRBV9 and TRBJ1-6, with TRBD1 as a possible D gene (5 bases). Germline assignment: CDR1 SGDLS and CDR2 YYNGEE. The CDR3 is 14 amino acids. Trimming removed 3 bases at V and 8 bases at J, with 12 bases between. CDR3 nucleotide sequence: TGTGCCAGCAGCGGATCAGGGCGGCATTCACCCCTCCACTTT. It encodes CASSGSGRHSPLHF.

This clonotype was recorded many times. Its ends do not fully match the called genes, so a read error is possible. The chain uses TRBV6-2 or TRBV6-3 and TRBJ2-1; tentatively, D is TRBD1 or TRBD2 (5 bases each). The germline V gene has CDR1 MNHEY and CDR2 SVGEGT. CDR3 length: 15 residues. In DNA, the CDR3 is TGTGCCGGCAGTGAAGAGGGTAGGGGCTACAATGAGCAGTTCTTC. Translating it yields CAGSEEGRGYNEQFF.

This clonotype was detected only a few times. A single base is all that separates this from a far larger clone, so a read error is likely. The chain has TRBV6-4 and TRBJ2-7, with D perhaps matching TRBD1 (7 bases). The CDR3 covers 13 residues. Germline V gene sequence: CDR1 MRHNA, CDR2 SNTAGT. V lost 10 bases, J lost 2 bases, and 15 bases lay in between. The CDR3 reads CANRRDSTYEQYF. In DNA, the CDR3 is TGTGCCAACAGGCGGGACAGCACCTACGAGCAGTACTTC.

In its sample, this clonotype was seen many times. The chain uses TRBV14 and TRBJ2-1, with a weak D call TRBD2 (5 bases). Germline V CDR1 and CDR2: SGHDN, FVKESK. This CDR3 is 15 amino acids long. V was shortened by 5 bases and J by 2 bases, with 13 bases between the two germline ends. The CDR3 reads CASSSRELAYNEQFF. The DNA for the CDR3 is TGTGCCAGCAGCTCAAGGGAGCTAGCCTACAATGAGCAGTTCTTC.

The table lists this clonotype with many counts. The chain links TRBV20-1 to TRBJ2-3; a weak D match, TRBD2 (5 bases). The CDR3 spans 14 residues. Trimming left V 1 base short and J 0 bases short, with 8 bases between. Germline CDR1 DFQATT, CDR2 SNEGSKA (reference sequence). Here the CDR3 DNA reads TGCAGTGCTAGAGGAGGGTCTAGCACAGATACGCAGTATTTT. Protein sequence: CSARGGSSTDTQYF.

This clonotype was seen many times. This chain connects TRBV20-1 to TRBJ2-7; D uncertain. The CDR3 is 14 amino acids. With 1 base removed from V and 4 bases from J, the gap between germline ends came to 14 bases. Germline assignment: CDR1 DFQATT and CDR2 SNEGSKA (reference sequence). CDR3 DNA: TGCAGTGCTAGAGTAGGTCTAGTCACTTACGAGCAGTACTTC. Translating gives CSARVGLVTYEQYF.

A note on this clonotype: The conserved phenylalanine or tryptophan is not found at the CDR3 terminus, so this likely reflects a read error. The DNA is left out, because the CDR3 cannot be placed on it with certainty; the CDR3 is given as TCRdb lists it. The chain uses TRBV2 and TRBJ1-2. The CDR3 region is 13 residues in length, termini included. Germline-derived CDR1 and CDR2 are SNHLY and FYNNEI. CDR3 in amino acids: CASSEEGTARRTC.

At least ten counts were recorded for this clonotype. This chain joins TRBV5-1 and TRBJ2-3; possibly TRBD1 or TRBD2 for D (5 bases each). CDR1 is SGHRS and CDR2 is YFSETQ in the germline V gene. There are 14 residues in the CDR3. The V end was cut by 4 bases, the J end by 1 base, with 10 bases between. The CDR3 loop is CASSRDQGTDTQYF. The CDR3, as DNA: TGCGCCAGCAGCCGGGACCAGGGCACAGATACGCAGTATTTT.

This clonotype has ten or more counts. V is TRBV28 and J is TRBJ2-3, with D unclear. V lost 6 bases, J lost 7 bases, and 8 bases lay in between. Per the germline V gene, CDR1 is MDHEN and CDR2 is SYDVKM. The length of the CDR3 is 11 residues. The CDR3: CASSEAYTQYF. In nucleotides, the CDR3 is TGTGCCAGCAGCGAAGCCTATACGCAGTATTTT. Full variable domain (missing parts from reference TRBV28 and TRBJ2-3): DVKVTQSSRYLVKRTGEKVFLECVQDMDHENMFWYRQDPGLGLRLIYFSYDVKMKEKGDIPEGYSVSREKKERFSLILESASTNQTSMYLCASSEAYTQYFGPGTRLTVL.

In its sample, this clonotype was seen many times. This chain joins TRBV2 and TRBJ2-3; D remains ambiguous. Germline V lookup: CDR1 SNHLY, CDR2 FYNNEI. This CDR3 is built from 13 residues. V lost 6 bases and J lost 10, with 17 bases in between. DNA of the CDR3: TGTGCCAGCAGCGATTTGACCGCTTTGCCGCAGTATTTT. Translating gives CASSDLTALPQYF. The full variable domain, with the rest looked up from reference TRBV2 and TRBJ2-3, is EPEVTQTPSHQVTQMGQEVILRCVPISNHLYFYWYRQILGQKVEFLVSFYNNEISEKSEIFDDQFSVERPDGSNFTLKIRSTKLEDSAMYFCASSDLTALPQYFGPGTRLTVL.

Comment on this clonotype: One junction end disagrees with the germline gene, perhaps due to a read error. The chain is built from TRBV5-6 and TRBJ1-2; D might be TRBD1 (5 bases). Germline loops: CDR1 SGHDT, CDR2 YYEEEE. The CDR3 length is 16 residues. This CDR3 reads CASSLGSWVRPGSTYF. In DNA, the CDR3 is TGTGCCAGCAGCTTGGGTAGTTGGGTCCGACCAGGGTCTACTTACTTC.

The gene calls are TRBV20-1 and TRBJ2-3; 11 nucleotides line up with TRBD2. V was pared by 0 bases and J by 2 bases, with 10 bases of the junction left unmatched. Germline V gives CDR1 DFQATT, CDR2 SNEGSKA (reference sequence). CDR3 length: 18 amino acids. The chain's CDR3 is CSARDHGTSGRITDTQYF. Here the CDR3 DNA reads TGCAGTGCTAGAGATCACGGGACTAGCGGTAGGATCACAGATACGCAGTATTTT.

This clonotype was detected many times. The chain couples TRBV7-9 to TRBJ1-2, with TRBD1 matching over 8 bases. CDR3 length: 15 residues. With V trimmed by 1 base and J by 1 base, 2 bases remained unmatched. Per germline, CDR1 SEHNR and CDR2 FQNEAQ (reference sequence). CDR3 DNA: TGTGCCAGCAGCTTAGGACAGGGGATTAACTATGGCTACACCTTC. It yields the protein CASSLGQGINYGYTF.

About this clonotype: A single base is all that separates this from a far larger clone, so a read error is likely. CDR3 residues: CAISQTLTGAGNTIYF. CDR3 coding DNA: TGTGCCATCAGCCAAACCTTGACAGGGGCTGGAAACACCATATATTTT. This chain links TRBV6-5 with TRBJ1-3; 8 bases fit TRBD1. In germline, CDR1 is MNHEY, CDR2 SVGAGI. This CDR3 comprises 16 residues. The J segment lost 2 bases and the V segment lost 10 bases, leaving 13 bases of the junction unmatched.

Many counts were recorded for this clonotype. CDR3 amino acids: CASSKGTSGYNEQFF. The CDR3 DNA follows: TGTGCCAGCAGTAAGGGGACGTCTGGCTACAATGAGCAGTTCTTC. The chain couples TRBV28 to TRBJ2-1; D possibly matches TRBD1 or TRBD2 (5 bases each). V shed 5 bases and J shed 3 bases, with 14 bases lying between them. The germline V gene has CDR1 MDHEN and CDR2 SYDVKM. The CDR3 is 15 amino acids. Looking up the rest from reference TRBV28 and TRBJ2-1 gives the full variable domain: DVKVTQSSRYLVKRTGEKVFLECVQDMDHENMFWYRQDPGLGLRLIYFSYDVKMKEKGDIPEGYSVSREKKERFSLILESASTNQTSMYLCASSKGTSGYNEQFFGPGTRLTVL.

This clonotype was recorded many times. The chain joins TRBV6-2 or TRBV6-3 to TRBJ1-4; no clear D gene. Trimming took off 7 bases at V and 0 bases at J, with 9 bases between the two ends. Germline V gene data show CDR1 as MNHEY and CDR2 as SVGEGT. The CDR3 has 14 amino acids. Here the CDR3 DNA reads TGTGCCAGCACCAAGGTCACAACTAATGAAAAACTGTTTTTT. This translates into CASTKVTTNEKLFF.

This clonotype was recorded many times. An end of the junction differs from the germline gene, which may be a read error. The CDR3 spells CASSMGLVSPSF. DNA of the CDR3: TGTGCCAGCAGTATGGGACTAGTTTCCCCGAGCTTC. The chain recombines TRBV28 with TRBJ2-7; TRBD2 agrees at 8 bases. This CDR3 has 12 residues. In germline, CDR1 is MDHEN, CDR2 SYDVKM.

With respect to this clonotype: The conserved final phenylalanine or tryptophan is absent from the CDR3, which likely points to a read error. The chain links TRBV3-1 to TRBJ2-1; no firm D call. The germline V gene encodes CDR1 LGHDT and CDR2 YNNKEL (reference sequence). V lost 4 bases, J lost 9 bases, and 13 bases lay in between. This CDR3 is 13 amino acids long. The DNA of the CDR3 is TGTGCCAGCAGCCGATCCCTGTCGGGTGAGCAGTTCTCC. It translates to CASSRSLSGEQFS.

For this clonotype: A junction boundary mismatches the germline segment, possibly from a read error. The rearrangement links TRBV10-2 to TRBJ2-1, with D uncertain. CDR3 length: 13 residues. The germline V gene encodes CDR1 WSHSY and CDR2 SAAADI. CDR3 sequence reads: CPSSSITVREQFF. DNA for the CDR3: TGCCCCAGCAGTTCAATTACAGTGAGAGAGCAGTTCTTC.

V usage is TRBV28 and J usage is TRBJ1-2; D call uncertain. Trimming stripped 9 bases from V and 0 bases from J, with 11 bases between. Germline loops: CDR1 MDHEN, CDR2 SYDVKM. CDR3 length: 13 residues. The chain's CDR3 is CARGRAANYGYTF. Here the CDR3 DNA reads TGTGCCAGAGGGAGAGCCGCTAACTATGGCTACACCTTC.

CDR3 nucleotide sequence: TGTGCCAGCAGCGCCGTGGTAGCGAACACCGGGGAGCTGTTTTTT. This sequence encodes CASSAVVANTGELFF. J is TRBJ2-2 and V is TRBV7-3; D ambiguous. CDR1 is SGHTA and CDR2 is FQGTGA in the germline V gene. The CDR3 runs 15 residues. V lost 5 bases to trimming and J lost 0 bases, with 10 bases between them.

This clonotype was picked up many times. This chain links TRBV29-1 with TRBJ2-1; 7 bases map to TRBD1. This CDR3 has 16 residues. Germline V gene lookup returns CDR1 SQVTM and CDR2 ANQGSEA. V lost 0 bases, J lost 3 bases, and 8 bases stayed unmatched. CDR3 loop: CSVEDPTGRNYNEQFF. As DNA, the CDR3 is TGCAGCGTTGAAGACCCGACAGGGCGAAACTACAATGAGCAGTTCTTC.